These T cell receptor beta chains were read from a single sample in a study of CD8 T cells in Susac syndrome. Each CDR3 protein gets one entry after TCRdb re-called the immunoSEQ multiplex PCR reads with MiXCR. The table lists 200,000 to 300,000 distinct CDR3 sequences, almost 97% of them singletons. The sample consisted of CD4+ T cells from PBMCs. The receptor set was obtained from a human donor with Susac syndrome. The CDR3 runs from the conserved cysteine through the conserved F or W. The order of the fields is CDR3 length, V gene, J gene, D gene, clone size, CDR3 protein, CDR3 DNA. A D gene is named only where the DNA matches it firmly. Clone size appears in some rows only: once, few, many, or a class for an expanded clone.

16,TRBV28,TRBJ1-1,TRBD1,.,CASSSGQGTANTEAFF,TGTGCCAGCAGTTCCGGACAGGGGACGGCGAACACTGAAGCTTTCTTT
15,TRBV19,TRBJ2-7,.,.,CASSIPGLSSYEQYF,TGTGCCAGTAGTATCCCGGGACTTAGCTCCTACGAGCAGTACTTC
10,TRBV28,TRBJ2-1,.,.,CASSLREQFF,TGTGCCAGCAGTTTGCGGGAGCAGTTCTTC
13,TRBV14,TRBJ1-2,.,.,CASSRGHLGGYTF,TGTGCCAGCAGCCGAGGACATCTGGGGGGCTACACCTTC
14,TRBV9,TRBJ1-2,.,.,CASSVGTPNYGYTF,TGTGCCAGCAGCGTCGGGACACCCAACTATGGCTACACCTTC
15,TRBV9,TRBJ1-2,.,.,CASSVSPGQADGYTF,TGTGCCAGCAGCGTAAGCCCCGGGCAGGCGGACGGCTACACCTTC
15,TRBV14,TRBJ1-4,.,.,CASSQWSGFNEKLFF,TGTGCCAGCAGCCAATGGTCGGGCTTTAATGAAAAACTGTTTTTT
16,TRBV20-1,TRBJ2-5,TRBD2,.,CSARDLLAGVQETQYF,TGCAGTGCTAGAGATCTGCTAGCGGGGGTCCAAGAGACCCAGTACTTC
15,TRBV12-3/TRBV12-4,TRBJ1-5,TRBD1,.,CASRSTGTSNQPQHF,TGTGCCAGCAGGTCGACAGGGACGAGCAATCAGCCCCAGCATTTT
18,TRBV4-2,TRBJ1-2,TRBD1,.,CASSRTTGGEGFVYGYTF,TGTGCCAGCAGCAGGACGACAGGGGGCGAGGGATTCGTCTATGGCTACACCTTC
15,TRBV30,TRBJ1-5,TRBD1,.,CAWSPGTGGRQPQHF,TGTGCCTGGAGCCCCGGGACAGGGGGCCGTCAGCCCCAGCATTTT
12,TRBV7-9,TRBJ2-7,.,.,CASSLVGSEQYF,TGTGCCAGCAGCTTAGTAGGGTCCGAGCAGTACTTC
15,TRBV2,TRBJ1-3,TRBD1,.,CASSRTGGTGNTIYF,TGTGCCAGCAGTAGGACAGGCGGAACTGGAAACACCATATATTTT
15,TRBV3-1,TRBJ2-7,.,.,CASSQAPSGTYEQYF,TGTGCCAGCAGCCAAGCACCATCCGGTACCTACGAGCAGTACTTC
15,TRBV24-1,TRBJ2-3,.,.,CATSDTGRFADTQYF,TGTGCCACCAGTGACACGGGACGGTTCGCGGATACGCAGTATTTT
15,TRBV7-9,TRBJ2-5,TRBD2,once,CASSLSTSGSETQYF,TGTGCCAGCAGCTTATCGACTAGCGGGAGTGAGACCCAGTACTTC
13,TRBV12-3/TRBV12-4,TRBJ2-1,TRBD1,.,CASSPPTGLEQFF,TGTGCCAGCAGTCCTCCGACAGGGCTTGAGCAGTTCTTC
15,TRBV18,TRBJ1-4,TRBD1,few,CASSPPGQANEKLFF,TGTGCCAGCTCACCACCGGGACAGGCGAATGAAAAACTGTTTTTT
15,TRBV29-1,TRBJ2-5,TRBD1,.,CSAGSPGTGIETQYF,TGCAGCGCCGGGAGCCCCGGGACAGGGATAGAGACCCAGTACTTC
15,TRBV27,TRBJ1-1,.,once,CASSLWGVKGTEAFF,TGTGCCAGCAGTTTATGGGGGGTCAAGGGGACTGAAGCTTTCTTT
14,TRBV6-6,TRBJ1-2,.,.,CASTIGTFGAGYTF,TGTGCCAGCACCATAGGGACTTTTGGCGCTGGCTACACCTTC
14,TRBV3-1,TRBJ2-3,.,.,CASSQGASTDTQYF,TGTGCCAGCAGCCAGGGAGCTAGCACAGATACGCAGTATTTT
14,TRBV9,TRBJ1-1,.,.,CASSVEEQSTEAFF,TGTGCCAGCAGCGTAGAGGAGCAGAGCACTGAAGCTTTCTTT
13,TRBV19,TRBJ1-5,.,.,CASSISVNQPQHF,TGTGCCAGTAGTATTTCGGTCAATCAGCCCCAGCATTTT
13,TRBV7-7,TRBJ2-2,.,.,CASSLDLSGQLFF,TGTGCTAGCAGCTTAGACTTGTCAGGCCAGCTGTTTTTT
16,TRBV11-2,TRBJ2-7,TRBD1,.,CASSHTPGQGPYEQYF,TGTGCCAGCAGCCATACTCCGGGACAGGGCCCGTACGAGCAGTACTTC
16,TRBV7-6,TRBJ2-1,.,.,CASSRGLASSYNEQFF,TGTGCCAGCAGCCGGGGACTTGCTAGCTCCTACAATGAGCAGTTCTTC
14,TRBV29-1,TRBJ2-3,.,.,CSVTYSTNTDTQYF,TGCAGCGTTACGTATTCGACGAACACAGATACGCAGTATTTT
16,TRBV6-2/TRBV6-3,TRBJ2-3,.,.,CASSYSRFGISDTQYF,TGTGCCAGCAGTTACTCAAGATTCGGGATCTCCGATACGCAGTATTTT
13,TRBV14,TRBJ2-3,.,.,CASSPLGLETQYF,TGTGCCAGCAGTCCCCTAGGTCTTGAGACGCAGTATTTT
16,TRBV4-2,TRBJ2-5,.,.,CASRRGTKAGQETQYF,TGTGCCAGCAGACGGGGGACGAAGGCGGGCCAAGAGACCCAGTACTTC
15,TRBV14,TRBJ2-1,TRBD1,.,CASSQQTGRGSEQFF,TGTGCCAGCAGCCAACAGACAGGGCGAGGGTCCGAGCAGTTCTTC
14,TRBV2,TRBJ2-1,TRBD2,.,CASPGTSGYNEQFF,TGTGCCAGTCCCGGGACTAGCGGCTACAATGAGCAGTTCTTC
16,TRBV5-1,TRBJ2-4,TRBD1,once,CASSRRTGDVGNIQYF,TGCGCCAGCAGCCGCCGGACAGGGGACGTAGGAAACATTCAGTACTTC
13,TRBV29-1,TRBJ2-5,.,.,CSVRPGLQETQYF,TGCAGCGTTAGACCGGGACTCCAAGAGACCCAGTACTTC